This T cell receptor beta chain was recorded in a study of shared clonotypes between healthy human individuals (dated by TCRdb to the early 2020s). About the investigation overall: The cohort included a few men and a couple of women between 18 and 49 years of age. To increase sequencing depth and limit assay-specific biases, different laboratories used diverse techniques to prepare libraries and sequence TCR repertoires. Leukapheresis yielded between about 0.9 and 8.9 billion PBMCs per donor. The study deeply sequenced blood TCR repertoires of five healthy adults to estimate repertoire size and the extent of clonotype sharing between individuals. For each donor, CD4 naive and CD4 memory were each run on three plates, CD8 naive on two plates, and CD8 memory on one plate.

The CDR3, cysteine through phenylalanine, is 13 amino acids long. Just the 39-base CDR3 DNA is kept, in frame starting at base 1. A remark on this clone: There is no known antigen for this receptor. There are no base qualities to consult, and no much larger clone falls within one base.

What the work shows at the level of the full study, not this receptor alone: Higher generation probabilities were observed for clonotypes shared by all four sorted-subset donors than for non-shared clonotypes. Incomplete sequencing was indicated by rarefaction of sorted-subset datasets, despite the large sequencing depth. Because the study included a small number of donors, the genetic and exposure-history diversity represented was limited. Sampling was restricted to blood, and TCR repertoires in tissues likely differ from the TCR repertoires found in blood. Pairwise subsampling led to the expectation that sequencing depth would affect the degree of clonotype sharing among donors. About 4.5% of naive CD4, around 4% of naive CD8, 2.3% of memory CD4, and more than 0.35% of memory CD8 clonotypes were shared across several donors. Larger estimated clonotype richness was generally found for naive subsets than for memory subsets.

Using the deep immunoSEQ assay, multiplex PCR amplified TCR CDR3 regions from genomic DNA. Extracted genomic DNA from each cell subset was distributed evenly across all wells of several immunoSEQ 96-well plates, and each plate was treated as a replicate. For sorted subsets, approximately 0.2 ug of genomic DNA, equivalent to around 30,000 T cell genomes, went into each replicate PCR. Purified libraries were quantified with a Qubit 3.0 fluorometer, sized on a Bioanalyzer 2100, and re-quantified with the KAPA Library Quantification kit. Every immunoSEQ 96-well plate was sequenced on a dedicated single-read 150-cycle Illumina NextSeq 550 flow cell. From the authors' description of their analysis: Because the immunoSEQ output held only junctional sequences and lacked quality scores, the filtering could not match the filtering applied to full-length reads. Sequences were annotated with PyIR, a Python wrapper for IgBLAST v1.9, using IMGT germline references to assign V/J genes and CDR3. Any read was removed if the V/J assignment was weak (E-value above 1e-6), the CDR3 was missing, or the read contained stop codons, out-of-frame junctions, or ambiguous translated residues. V3J clonotypes were defined as sequences sharing the same inferred V gene, J gene, and CDR3 amino acid sequence. Percentage overlap between repertoires was calculated by dividing the number of shared unique clonotypes by the size of the smaller repertoire. Repertoire richness was assessed with RTK rarefaction, the Chao1 estimator, and Recon v2.1 estimates of unobserved clonotypes. Generation probabilities for all TCRbeta clonotypes obtained by the gDNA method from a handful of donors were computed using OLGA. TCRdb stores this immuneACCESS table with in-frame sequences only. Part of the clones is absent; in the studies checked, under half of the shortfall reflects unresolved V genes, and no reason is known for the rest. The V and J calls and clone size are taken from that table; D and trimming were inferred from the DNA. A total of about 2.3 million clones appear in this sample, around 93% of them only once. Around 0.38% of the sample is in the top ten clones.

Donors were healthy HIV-negative adults with no recently reported acute infections or vaccinations. Only Caucasian adults living in Nashville, Tennessee, USA were represented among the donors. CD4+ T cells were enriched by magnetic negative selection; naive cells were then positively selected on CD45RA, and the negative fraction formed the memory subset. Blood was obtained by leukapheresis, after which PBMCs were separated by Ficoll-Histopaque density gradient centrifugation and cryopreserved in liquid nitrogen vapor phase. Analytical flow cytometry was used to check the purity and quantity of each magnetically sorted T cell population. Genomic DNA was isolated from every sorted fraction and measured by UV absorbance on a Nanodrop 2000c.

The receptor was derived from a man aged 18 to 35 in good health. Some clones in this sample may be carry-over from other donors' samples. The rearranged chain carries TRBV21-1 and TRBJ1-2; whether TRBD1, the table's D call, matches the DNA was not checked. TRBV21-1 is a listed pseudogene. The sample consisted of naive CD4+ T cells from PBMCs. In light of the paper, this sample's cell subset or site label describes: CD45RA+ positively selected. Here the CDR3 is given as CASDPDSNYGYTF. The nucleotide sequence reads as follows: TGTGCCAGCGACCCCGACAGCAACTATGGCTACACCTTC.